A single sample is the source of the 15 T cell receptor beta chains below, sequenced in a study of persistence of HIV-infected CD4 T cells. Lysates of CMV-infected fibroblasts at around 9.8 ug/mL stimulated these cells. CD40L/CD69 double-negative CD45RO-high memory CD4+ T cells were collected. For these TCRs, the target antigens are not known. This was the immunoSEQ version 4 assay in survey mode. Using immunoSEQ multiplex PCR, the repertoire was profiled, and TCRdb retains in-frame clones only, with some absent. This sample has roughly 34,000 clones; roughly 80% occur once, and the top ten carry roughly 6.5%. The source material was CD4+ T cells sorted from PBMCs after approximately 18-hour stimulation, sampled from a patient who received antiretroviral therapy. All receptors derive from an adult woman with HIV who was CMV-seropositive.

This clone was picked up one time. DNA for the CDR3: TGTGCCAGCAGCCACCCAGTCGGGGATGGTGAAAAACTGTTTTTT. Protein sequence: CASSHPVGDGEKLFF. The rearrangement links TRBV3-1 (or the pseudogene TRBV3-2) to TRBJ1-4; D remains ambiguous. Deletions cut 3 bases from V and 7 bases from J, with 15 bases between. Germline V lookup: CDR1 LGHDT, CDR2 YNNKEL (reference sequence). This CDR3 region has 15 residues.

The chain recombines TRBV7-9 with TRBJ1-1, with 7 positions matching TRBD1. Trimming at V came to 5 bases and at J to 5 bases, leaving 20 bases not matched to a gene. Germline V gives CDR1 SEHNR, CDR2 FQNEAQ (reference sequence). This CDR3 is built from 18 residues. The CDR3 spells CASSHLRPGTDKRTEAFF. DNA of the CDR3: TGTGCCAGCAGCCATCTCCGTCCCGGGACAGATAAGCGGACTGAAGCTTTCTTT.

V and J are TRBV7-9 and TRBJ2-5; 8 bases match TRBD1. There are 13 residues in the CDR3. J was trimmed by 4 bases and V by 4 bases; bases with no gene match: 2. The germline gives CDR1 SEHNR, CDR2 FQNEAQ (reference sequence). CDR3 residues: CASSSRGPETQYF. DNA of the CDR3: TGTGCCAGCAGCTCCAGGGGGCCAGAGACCCAGTACTTC. Based on the CDR3 plus reference TRBV7-9 and TRBJ2-5, the full variable domain is DTGVSQNPRHKITKRGQNVTFRCDPISEHNRLYWYRQTLGQGPEFLTYFQNEAQLEKSRLLSDRFSAERPKGSFSTLEIQRTEQGDSAMYLCASSSRGPETQYFGPGTRLLVL.

This clone was observed a single time. The rearrangement joins TRBV6-5 to TRBJ2-7; no clear D gene. V was pared by 6 bases and J by 4 bases, with 7 bases between. The germline gives CDR1 MNHEY, CDR2 SVGAGI. The CDR3 is made up of 11 amino acids. The CDR3 region has the DNA TGTGCCAGCAGAGCTGGGTACGAGCAGTACTTC. Translated, it gives CASRAGYEQYF.

The rearrangement links TRBV27 to TRBJ1-6; D is perhaps TRBD1 (5 bases). V was trimmed by 8 bases and J by 10 bases, leaving 18 bases between them. Germline V CDR1 and CDR2: MNHEY, SMNVEV (reference sequence). There are 14 residues in the CDR3. The CDR3 protein is CASRQWDLGSPLHF. The CDR3 region has the DNA TGTGCCAGCCGGCAATGGGACTTGGGCTCACCCCTCCACTTT.

The DNA for the CDR3 is TGTGCCACCAGTGATTTTGGGGCGACGGAAAGCTCCTACAATGAGCAGTTCTTC. This codes for CATSDFGATESSYNEQFF. The chain uses TRBV24-1 and TRBJ2-1; perhaps TRBD1 as D (5 bases). Trimming cost V 1 base and J 0 bases, with 15 bases left between them. Germline V gene data show CDR1 as KGHDR and CDR2 as SFDVKD. The CDR3 extends over 18 amino acids.

V is TRBV7-3 and J is TRBJ2-2; 7 nucleotides align to TRBD1. The CDR3 covers 16 residues. CDR1 and CDR2 (germline): SGHTA, FQGTGA. Trimming at V came to 5 bases and at J to 5 bases, leaving 11 bases not matched to a gene. The CDR3: CASSLRPTGQTGELFF. The CDR3 nucleotides read TGTGCCAGCAGCCTCCGCCCGACAGGGCAAACCGGGGAGCTGTTTTTT.

The chain recombines TRBV5-1 with TRBJ2-3; TRBD2 matches 8 bases. The V segment lost 4 bases and the J segment 6 bases; nucleotides outside the gene matches: 7. Germline V lookup: CDR1 SGHRS, CDR2 YFSETQ. CDR3 length: 14 amino acids. The CDR3 sequence: CASSVGGAADTQYF. The CDR3 region has the DNA TGCGCCAGCAGCGTCGGGGGGGCCGCGGATACGCAGTATTTT.

The chain uses TRBV5-1 and TRBJ2-5, with D tentatively TRBD2 (6 bases). V was clipped by 4 bases and J by 4 bases, with 20 bases between them. Looked up from germline, CDR1 is SGHRS and CDR2 is YFSETQ. This CDR3 has 16 amino acids. This CDR3 is CASSPGWASEGETQYF. In nucleotides, the CDR3 is TGCGCCAGCAGCCCGGGATGGGCTAGCGAGGGAGAGACCCAGTACTTC.

This rearrangement joins TRBV7-3 to TRBJ2-4; D is possibly TRBD1 or TRBD2 (5 bases each). Germline V lookup: CDR1 SGHTA, CDR2 FQGTGA. The CDR3 totals 14 residues. The germline V and J ends were trimmed by 6 bases and 12 bases, with 21 bases remaining between them. DNA for the CDR3: TGTGCCAGCAGGTCCTCGGGGCCTTCACCGCGTCAGTACTTC. Translating it yields CASRSSGPSPRQYF. Full variable domain (outside the CDR3, taken from reference TRBV7-3 and TRBJ2-4): GAGVSQTPSNKVTEKGKYVELRCDPISGHTALYWYRQSLGQGPEFLIYFQGTGAADDSGLPNDRFFAVRPEGSVSTLKIQRTERGDSAVYLCASRSSGPSPRQYFGAGTRLSVL.

The chain is built from TRBV30 and TRBJ1-1; D gene unclear. V was trimmed by 0 bases and J by 0 bases, leaving 8 bases between them. Germline V lookup: CDR1 GTSNPN, CDR2 SVGIG (reference sequence). The CDR3 length is 14 residues. The CDR3 region is CAWSVQELNTEAFF. Here the CDR3 DNA reads TGTGCCTGGAGTGTGCAGGAATTGAACACTGAAGCTTTCTTT. Using reference TRBV30 and TRBJ1-1 for the parts outside the CDR3, the full variable domain is SQTIHQWPATLVQPVGSPLSLECTVEGTSNPNLYWYRQAAGRGLQLLFYSVGIGQISSEVPQNLSASRPQDRQFILSSKKLLLSDSGFYLCAWSVQELNTEAFFGQGTRLTVV.

V usage is TRBV12-3 or TRBV12-4 and J usage is TRBJ2-2; D is undetermined. The CDR3 has 12 residues. V dropped 3 bases and J dropped 5 bases, with 4 bases sitting between them. Written as DNA, the CDR3 is TGTGCCAGCAGTTTGGGGACCGGGGAGCTGTTTTTT. It is translated as CASSLGTGELFF.

CDR3 in amino acids: CASSGRGLNTEAFF. CDR3 nucleotide sequence: TGTGCCAGCTCAGGGCGTGGATTAAACACTGAAGCTTTCTTT. The chain combines TRBV18 with TRBJ1-1, with D unclear. The germline gives CDR1 KGHSH, CDR2 LQKENI. The CDR3 has 14 amino acids. Trimming took off 5 bases at V and 2 bases at J, with 12 bases between the two ends. The complete variable domain, with remaining parts taken from reference TRBV18 and TRBJ1-1, reads NAGVMQNPRHLVRRRGQEARLRCSPMKGHSHVYWYRQLPEEGLKFMVYLQKENIIDESGMPKERFSAEFPKEGPSILRIQQVVRGDSAAYFCASSGRGLNTEAFFGQGTRLTVV.

The chain links TRBV5-1 to TRBJ1-2, with TRBD1 identical over 9 bases. The germline gives CDR1 SGHRS, CDR2 YFSETQ. This CDR3 has 15 residues. V gave up 3 bases and J gave up 7 bases; unmatched junction bases: 10. CDR3 in amino acids: CASSSPGTGKGGYTF. The CDR3 region has the DNA TGCGCCAGCAGCTCACCCGGGACAGGGAAGGGTGGCTACACCTTC.

The chain recombines TRBV25-1 with TRBJ1-1, with D perhaps matching TRBD1 (5 bases). Between the trimmed V and J ends, which lost 3 bases and 3 bases, there was a span of 11 bases. This CDR3 is built from 14 residues. Looked up from germline, CDR1 is MGHDK and CDR2 is SYGVNS. The CDR3 nucleotides read TGTGCCAGCAGTGACCAGGGACGGTACACTGAAGCTTTCTTT. Amino acids: CASSDQGRYTEAFF.